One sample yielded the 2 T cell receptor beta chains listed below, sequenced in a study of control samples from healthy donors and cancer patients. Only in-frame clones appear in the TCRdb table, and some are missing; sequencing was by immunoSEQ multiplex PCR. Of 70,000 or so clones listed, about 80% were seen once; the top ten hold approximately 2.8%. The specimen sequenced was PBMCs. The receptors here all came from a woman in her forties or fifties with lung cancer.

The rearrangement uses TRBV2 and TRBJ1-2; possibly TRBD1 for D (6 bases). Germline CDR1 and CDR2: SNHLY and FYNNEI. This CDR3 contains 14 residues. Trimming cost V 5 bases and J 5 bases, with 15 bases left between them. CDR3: CASSSSRGVYGYTF. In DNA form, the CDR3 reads TGTGCCAGCAGTTCCTCCAGGGGAGTGTATGGCTACACCTTC.

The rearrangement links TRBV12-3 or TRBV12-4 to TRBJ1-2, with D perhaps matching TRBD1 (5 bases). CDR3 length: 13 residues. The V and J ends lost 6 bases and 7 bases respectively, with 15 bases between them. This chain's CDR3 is CASSSTGGGGYTF. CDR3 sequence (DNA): TGTGCCAGCAGCTCTACAGGTGGTGGTGGCTACACCTTC.